This record looks at one T cell receptor beta chain sequence and its context. Its antigen is unidentified. Other DNA sequences in the same sample also yield this CDR3. This sample is drawn from a study of shared clonotypes between healthy human individuals. The germline gives CDR1 WSHSY, CDR2 SAAADI. V lost 3 bases, J lost 5 bases, and 3 bases lay in between. CDR3 length: 11 amino acids. Cells designated naive CD8 were CD45RO-negative and were positively selected for CCR7, with terminally differentiated effector memory CD45RA+ cells excluded. Regarding the study as a whole: What naive subsets generally showed was a larger estimated richness than memory subsets showed. In a few donors, around 5% of naive CD4 clonotypes appeared in common.

The assay was run at deep level. An approximately 210 ng quantity of DNA, around 30,000 T cell genomes, went into the sorted-subset replicate PCRs. The table came from immunoSEQ multiplex PCR; TCRdb's copy has only in-frame clones and leaves some out. The data hold around 2,100,000 clones, with roughly 94% observed a single time. Sequencing used naive CD8+ T cells sorted from blood. V is TRBV10-2 and J is TRBJ2-3; no firm D call. This receptor was obtained from a man aged 18 to 29 in good health. As DNA, the CDR3 is TGCGCCAGCAGTGAAATAGATACGCAGTATTTT. This gives the protein CASSEIDTQYF.